This TCR beta chain was observed in a study of shared clonotypes between healthy human individuals (dated by TCRdb to about 2020). Regarding the complete study: The cohort included three men and two women between 18 and 49 years of age. For each donor, CD4 naive and CD4 memory were each given three plates, CD8 naive was given two plates, and CD8 memory was given one plate. To estimate repertoire size and how much clonotypes are shared between individuals, the study performed deep sequencing of blood TCR repertoires from a handful of healthy adults. To increase sequencing depth and limit assay-specific biases, different laboratories used diverse techniques to prepare libraries and sequence TCR repertoires. Each donor's leukapheresis produced roughly between roughly 0.85 and 10 billion PBMCs. Study-level results and caveats: Even with the large sequencing depth, rarefaction of the sorted-subset datasets indicated that sequencing was incomplete. Naive subsets generally had larger estimated clonotype richness than memory subsets. The small number of donors limited the genetic and exposure-history diversity represented. When a handful of donors were compared, the shared fraction of clonotypes was around 5% for naive CD4, more than 3% for naive CD8, roughly 2.5% for memory CD4, and around 0.4% for memory CD8. Based on pairwise subsampling, the degree of clonotype sharing among donors was expected to be affected by sequencing depth. Compared with non-shared clonotypes, the clonotypes found in all four sorted-subset donors had higher generation probabilities. Sampling was restricted to blood, and TCR repertoires in tissue are likely to differ from TCR repertoires in blood.

Using the deep immunoSEQ assay, multiplex PCR amplified TCR CDR3 regions from genomic DNA. Genomic DNA extracted from each cell subset was distributed evenly over all wells of several immunoSEQ 96-well plates, and each plate served as one replicate. For sorted subsets, 200 to 250 ng of genomic DNA, equivalent to 25,000 to 35,000 T cell genomes, went into each replicate PCR. Purified libraries were quantified with a Qubit 3.0 fluorometer, sized on a Bioanalyzer 2100, and re-quantified with the KAPA Library Quantification kit. Every immunoSEQ 96-well plate was sequenced on a separate single-read 150-cycle Illumina NextSeq 550 flow cell. Under the source paper's analysis protocol: The immunoSEQ output contained only junctional sequences without quality scores, so filtering could not match that applied to full-length reads. Sequences were annotated with PyIR, a Python wrapper for IgBLAST v1.9, and V/J genes and CDR3 were assigned using IMGT germline references. Reads were removed for weak V/J assignments (E-value above 1e-6), missing CDR3, stop codons, out-of-frame junctions, or ambiguous translated residues. V3J clonotypes were defined as sequences sharing the same inferred V gene, J gene, and CDR3 amino acid sequence. Percentage overlap between repertoires was calculated by dividing the number of shared unique clonotypes by the size of the smaller repertoire. Repertoire richness was assessed with RTK rarefaction, the Chao1 estimator, and Recon v2.1 estimates of unobserved clonotypes. Generation probabilities were computed with OLGA for all TCRbeta clonotypes obtained by the gDNA method from several donors. Drawn from immuneACCESS, this table holds only the in-frame rearrangements with V and J called that TCRdb kept. Clones are partly lost; checked studies trace under half to an unresolved V gene and leave the rest unexplained. V and J calls and clone size follow that table, whereas D and trimming were derived from the DNA. This sample is represented by about 690,000 clones; 90% of them were singletons. The ten largest account for 34% of the sample.

To note about this clone: Its antigen specificity is not known. This could be a read error, since a much larger clone is one nucleotide away.

The CDR3 numbers 15 residues from cysteine through phenylalanine. Solely the CDR3 DNA is kept, with 45 bases framed from the first base. CDR1 and CDR2 were assigned from the germline V gene as SNHLY and FYNNEI. Donors were healthy HIV-negative adults with no recently reported acute infections or vaccinations. Only Caucasian adults living in Nashville, Tennessee, USA were represented among the donors. The CD8 memory samples were a combination of magnetically selected CD45RO+ cells and CCR7-negative CD45RA+ effector memory (TemRA) cells. Blood was obtained by leukapheresis, after which PBMCs were separated by Ficoll-Histopaque density gradient centrifugation and cryopreserved in liquid nitrogen vapor phase. Purity and quantity of every magnetically sorted T cell population were checked by analytical flow cytometry. Each sorted fraction had its genomic DNA isolated and then quantified by UV absorbance on a Nanodrop 2000c.

The clonotype originates from a man aged 18 to 30 in good health. Some clones in this sample may be carry-over from other donors' samples. The chain is encoded by TRBV2 joined to TRBJ1-5, and the D gene may be TRBD1, 5 bases matching. Input material: memory CD8+ T cells from PBMCs. Interpreted using the paper, the cell subset or site label stands for: CD45RO+ cells pooled with CCR7-negative TemRA cells. The encoded CDR3 is CASSGGRVGSQLQHF. DNA sequence: TGTGCCAGCAGTGGCGGCAGGGTAGGATCGCAGCTCCAGCATTTT. Outside the CDR3, residues come from the reference TRBV2 and TRBJ1-5 proteins, so the full variable domain is: EPEVTQTPSHQVTQMGQEVILRCVPISNHLYFYWYRQILGQKVEFLVSFYNNEISEKSEIFDDQFSVERPDGSNFTLKIRSTKLEDSAMYFCASSGGRVGSQLQHFGDGTRLSIL.